One and the same sample provided the 20 T cell receptor beta chains below, sequenced in a study of OX40 agonist ivuxolimab in advanced cancers. Measured with immunoSEQ multiplex PCR; TCRdb has only the in-frame clones, and not every one. The table shows roughly 35,000 clones, with approximately 80% occurring only once. Source: CD4+ or CD8+ T cells sorted from blood, taken in a trial of the OX40 agonist ivuxolimab. Receptors originate from an adult with an advanced solid tumor such as melanoma, head and neck, liver or kidney cancer.

The J gene is TRBJ1-1, the V gene TRBV5-1, with D tentatively TRBD1 (6 bases). Germline-derived CDR1 and CDR2 are SGHRS and YFSETQ. V dropped 0 bases and J dropped 8 bases, with 11 bases sitting between them. The CDR3 contains 13 residues. DNA of the CDR3: TGCGCCAGCAGCTTGGGCGGGGGGCGGGAAGCTTTCTTT. As protein: CASSLGGGREAFF.

The chain links TRBV27 to TRBJ2-1; 7 bases match TRBD1. CDR1 MNHEY and CDR2 SMNVEV come from the germline V gene (reference sequence). The CDR3 runs 14 residues. V lost 3 bases, J lost 3 bases, and 2 bases stayed unmatched. The CDR3 sequence is CASSFTGDYNEQFF. CDR3 in DNA: TGTGCCAGCAGTTTTACAGGGGACTACAATGAGCAGTTCTTC.

The chain joins TRBV5-1 to TRBJ2-1; no firm D call. Germline loops: CDR1 SGHRS, CDR2 YFSETQ. The CDR3 has 11 amino acids. Deletions cut 5 bases from V and 5 bases from J, with 5 bases between. The CDR3 sequence is CASRDHNEQFF. In DNA, the CDR3 is TGCGCCAGCAGGGACCACAATGAGCAGTTCTTC.

The chain carries TRBV14 and TRBJ2-3; 7 nucleotides match TRBD2. CDR1 and CDR2 (germline): SGHDN, FVKESK. CDR3 size: 14 residues. V shed 3 bases, J shed 4 bases, and the junction held 4 bases outside the gene matches. CDR3 sequence reads: CASSHWGGADTQYF. As DNA, the CDR3 is TGTGCCAGCAGCCACTGGGGAGGGGCAGATACGCAGTATTTT.

The CDR3 region has the DNA TGCGCCAGCAGTGAGTCGTCAGGATTAGAAGCTTTCTTT. This translates into CASSESSGLEAFF. The gene calls are TRBV10-1 and TRBJ1-1; no reliable D call. The CDR3 runs to 13 residues. Germline V gene sequence: CDR1 WNHNN, CDR2 SYGVQD (reference sequence). Between the trimmed V and J ends, which lost 0 bases and 8 bases, there was a span of 10 bases.

The V and J genes are TRBV30 and TRBJ1-1; a possible D gene is TRBD1 (5 bases). The CDR3 length is 13 residues. CDR1 GTSNPN and CDR2 SVGIG come from the germline V gene (reference sequence). Between the trimmed V and J ends, which lost 0 bases and 1 base, there was a span of 6 bases. The CDR3 DNA sequence: TGTGCCTGGAGTGTACAGGAGAACACTGAAGCTTTCTTT. As protein: CAWSVQENTEAFF.

The chain carries TRBV9 and TRBJ2-3; 11 bases are shared with TRBD2. Germline values: CDR1 SGDLS, CDR2 YYNGEE. The CDR3 contains 16 residues. After removal of 4 bases from V and 6 bases from J, the junction contained 10 bases not matched to a gene. The CDR3 reads CASSPGTSGGWDTQYF. Written as DNA, the CDR3 is TGTGCCAGCAGCCCGGGAACTAGCGGGGGCTGGGATACGCAGTATTTT.

This clone appeared a few times. J is TRBJ1-2 and V is TRBV5-6, with no clear D. With 3 bases removed from V and 0 bases from J, the gap between germline ends came to 6 bases. From germline, CDR1 is SGHDT and CDR2 YYEEEE. The CDR3 is 13 residues long. The CDR3 here is CASSSGPNYGYTF. The CDR3 DNA is TGTGCCAGCAGCTCGGGTCCTAACTATGGCTACACCTTC.

V is TRBV7-6 and J is TRBJ1-6; D is unresolved. The CDR3 extends over 16 amino acids. V lost 2 bases and J 11 bases, leaving 19 bases between the germline ends. CDR1 and CDR2 (germline): SGHVS, FNYEAQ. The CDR3 DNA reads TGTGCCAGCAGCTTATTGGGTCCTAGCTCGTCCCCACCCCTCCACTTT. Translating gives CASSLLGPSSSPPLHF.

This rearrangement joins TRBV5-1 to TRBJ1-1, with a possible D match to TRBD1 (5 bases). CDR3 length equals 16 residues. Germline lookup yields CDR1 SGHRS and CDR2 YFSETQ. Trimming shortened V by 2 bases and J by 3 bases, and 17 bases separated the two germline ends. The CDR3 sequence is CASSFALLGGDTEAFF. CDR3 in DNA: TGCGCCAGCAGCTTCGCCCTGCTGGGAGGGGACACTGAAGCTTTCTTT.

To note about this clone: Mismatch with germline at one junction end may stem from a read error. The chain recombines TRBV7-6 with TRBJ1-1; possible D gene TRBD1, 5 bases. The CDR3 extends over 13 amino acids. Germline V gene lookup returns CDR1 SGHVS and CDR2 FNYEAQ. The CDR3 spells CASSSGSSLEGFF. The CDR3 nucleotides are TGTGCCAGCAGCTCAGGGAGCAGTCTTGAAGGTTTCTTT.

V and J are TRBV6-5 and TRBJ2-2; the match to TRBD1 covers 9 bases. Germline V lookup: CDR1 MNHEY, CDR2 SVGAGI. The ends lost 6 bases at V and 5 bases at J; junction bases unmatched: 4. The CDR3 runs to 14 residues. CDR3 sequence: CASRLQGATGELFF. As DNA, the CDR3 is TGTGCCAGCAGACTACAGGGGGCTACCGGGGAGCTGTTTTTT.

Only one count was recorded for this clone. The chain couples TRBV9 to TRBJ1-4, with 9 bases identical to TRBD1. The CDR3 has 13 residues. V gave up 5 bases and J gave up 8 bases; unmatched junction bases: 4. The germline gives CDR1 SGDLS, CDR2 YYNGEE. CDR3 coding DNA: TGTGCCAGCAGGGGGACAGGGAGCGAAAAACTGTTTTTT. Translation: CASRGTGSEKLFF.

The chain is built from TRBV6-5 and TRBJ1-1; perhaps TRBD1 as D (5 bases). The germline CDR1 and CDR2 sequences are MNHEY and SVGAGI. Trimming pared 5 bases from V and 0 bases from J, leaving 7 bases between. The CDR3 length is 13 residues. The CDR3 sequence is CASSRQLNTEAFF. The CDR3 DNA reads TGTGCCAGCAGTCGACAGTTGAACACTGAAGCTTTCTTT.

V is TRBV28 and J is TRBJ2-1, with D possibly being TRBD1 or TRBD2 (6 bases each). Germline V lookup: CDR1 MDHEN, CDR2 SYDVKM. V was trimmed by 2 bases and J by 6 bases, leaving 23 bases between them. This CDR3 has 18 amino acids. In DNA, the CDR3 is TGTGCCAGCAGTTTACCCCTAGGAGGGGGGCGAAGGGGCAATGAGCAGTTCTTC. As protein: CASSLPLGGGRRGNEQFF.

This clone was seen only once. The J gene is TRBJ2-7, the V gene TRBV5-1, with TRBD1 as a possible D gene (5 bases). The germline gives CDR1 SGHRS, CDR2 YFSETQ. Trimming removed 0 bases at V and 1 base at J, with 17 bases between. The CDR3 contains 17 residues. The CDR3 DNA sequence: TGCGCCAGCAGCTTGGGCAGGGTACTTGTAAGGTCCTACGAGCAGTACTTC. The encoded protein is CASSLGRVLVRSYEQYF.

V and J are TRBV30 and TRBJ2-5; D gene ambiguous. V lost 0 bases and J lost 2, with 7 bases in between. The germline gives CDR1 GTSNPN, CDR2 SVGIG (reference sequence). This CDR3 is 13 amino acids long. In nucleotides, the CDR3 is TGTGCCTGGAGTGTTTGGGCTCAAGAGACCCAGTACTTC. It translates to CAWSVWAQETQYF.

V gene TRBV15 combines with J gene TRBJ1-2, with D unresolved. The CDR3 covers 13 residues. Germline-derived CDR1 and CDR2 are LNHNV and YYDKDF (reference sequence). V was pared by 5 bases and J by 4 bases, with 11 bases between. This CDR3 is CATSQDKLYGYTF. CDR3 nucleotide sequence: TGTGCCACCAGCCAAGACAAACTCTATGGCTACACCTTC.

The chain uses TRBV7-9 and TRBJ2-5; D might be TRBD1 or TRBD2, each matching 5 bases. Germline CDR1 SEHNR, CDR2 FQNEAQ (reference sequence). Trimming stripped 6 bases from V and 2 bases from J, with 10 bases between. The CDR3 runs 13 residues. CDR3 loop: CASRGVSQETQYF. The DNA of the CDR3 is TGTGCCAGCAGGGGGGTCAGTCAAGAGACCCAGTACTTC.

The V and J genes are TRBV5-4 and TRBJ1-3; D unclear. Trimming stripped 4 bases from V and 0 bases from J, with 8 bases between. This CDR3 is built from 14 residues. The germline V gene encodes CDR1 SGHNT and CDR2 YYREEE (reference sequence). CDR3 sequence reads: CASSRGSSGNTIYF. CDR3 nucleotides: TGTGCCAGCAGCCGAGGATCCTCTGGAAACACCATATATTTT.